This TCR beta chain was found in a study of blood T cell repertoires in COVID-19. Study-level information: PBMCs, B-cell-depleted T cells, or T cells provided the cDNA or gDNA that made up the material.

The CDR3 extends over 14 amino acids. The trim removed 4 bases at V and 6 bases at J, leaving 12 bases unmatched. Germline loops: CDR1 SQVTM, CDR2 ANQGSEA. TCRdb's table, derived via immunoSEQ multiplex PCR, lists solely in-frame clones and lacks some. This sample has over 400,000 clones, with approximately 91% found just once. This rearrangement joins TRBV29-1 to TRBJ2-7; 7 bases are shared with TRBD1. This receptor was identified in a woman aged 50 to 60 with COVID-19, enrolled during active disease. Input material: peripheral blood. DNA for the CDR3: TGCAGCGTTGGCTCCGGGGCAGGGGGTGGCGAGCAGTACTTC. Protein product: CSVGSGAGGGEQYF.